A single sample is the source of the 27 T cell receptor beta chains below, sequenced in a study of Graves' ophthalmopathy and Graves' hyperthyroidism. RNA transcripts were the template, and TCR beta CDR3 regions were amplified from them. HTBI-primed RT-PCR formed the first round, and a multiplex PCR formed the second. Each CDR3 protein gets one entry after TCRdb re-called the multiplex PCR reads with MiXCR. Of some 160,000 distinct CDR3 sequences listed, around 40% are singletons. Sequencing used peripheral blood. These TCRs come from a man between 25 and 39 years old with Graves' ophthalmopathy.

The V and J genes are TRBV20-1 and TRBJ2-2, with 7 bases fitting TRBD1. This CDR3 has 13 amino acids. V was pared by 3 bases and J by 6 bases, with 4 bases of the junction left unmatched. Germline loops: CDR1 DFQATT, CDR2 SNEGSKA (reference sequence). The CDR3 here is CSASRQGSGELFF. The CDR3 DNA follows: TGCAGTGCTAGTCGACAGGGCTCCGGGGAGCTGTTTTTT.

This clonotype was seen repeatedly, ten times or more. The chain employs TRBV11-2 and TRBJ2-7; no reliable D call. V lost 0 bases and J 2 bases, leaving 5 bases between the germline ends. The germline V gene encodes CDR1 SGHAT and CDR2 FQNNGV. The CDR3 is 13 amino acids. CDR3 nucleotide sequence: TGTGCCAGCAGCTTAGAGCTCGCCTACGAGCAGTACTTC. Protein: CASSLELAYEQYF.

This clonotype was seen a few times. The CDR3 nucleotides are TGTGCCAGCAGTTTGACAGGTATCGACACTGAAGCTTTCTTT. Its protein is CASSLTGIDTEAFF. V and J are TRBV6-4 and TRBJ1-1; D is perhaps TRBD1 (6 bases). V was cut by 5 bases and J by 3 bases, with 13 bases left in between. Germline V gives CDR1 MRHNA, CDR2 SNTAGT. The CDR3 covers 14 residues.

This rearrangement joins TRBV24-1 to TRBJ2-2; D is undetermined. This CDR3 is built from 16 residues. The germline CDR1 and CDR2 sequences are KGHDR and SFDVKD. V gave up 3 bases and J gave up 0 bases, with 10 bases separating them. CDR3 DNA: TGTGCCACCAGTGATCCCGGGCCGCCGAACACCGGGGAGCTGTTTTTT. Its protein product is CATSDPGPPNTGELFF.

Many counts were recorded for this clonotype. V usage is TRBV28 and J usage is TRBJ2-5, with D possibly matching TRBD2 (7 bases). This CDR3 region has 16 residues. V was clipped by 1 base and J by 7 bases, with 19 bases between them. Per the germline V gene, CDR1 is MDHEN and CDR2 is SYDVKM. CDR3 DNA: TGTGCCAGCAGTTTATCCTTCCGGGCGAGGGGGGGGACCCAGTACTTC. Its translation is CASSLSFRARGGTQYF.

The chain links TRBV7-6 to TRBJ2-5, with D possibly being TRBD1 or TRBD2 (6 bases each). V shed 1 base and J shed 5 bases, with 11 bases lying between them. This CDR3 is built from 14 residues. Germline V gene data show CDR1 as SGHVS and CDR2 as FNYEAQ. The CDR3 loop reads CASSLGGALETQYF. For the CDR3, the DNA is TGTGCCAGCAGCTTAGGGGGGGCTTTGGAGACCCAGTACTTC.

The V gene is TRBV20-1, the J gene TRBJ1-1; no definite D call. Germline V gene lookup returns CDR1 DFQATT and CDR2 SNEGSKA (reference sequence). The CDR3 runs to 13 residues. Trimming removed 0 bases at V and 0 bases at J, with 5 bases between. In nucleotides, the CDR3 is TGCAGTGCTAGAGATCCCTTGAACACTGAAGCTTTCTTT. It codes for CSARDPLNTEAFF.

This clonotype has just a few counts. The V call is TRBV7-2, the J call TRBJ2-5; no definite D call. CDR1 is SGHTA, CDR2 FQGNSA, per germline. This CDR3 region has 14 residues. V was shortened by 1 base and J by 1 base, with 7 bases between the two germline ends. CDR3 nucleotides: TGTGCCAGCAGCTTAGGTGCAGGCCAAGAGACCCAGTACTTC. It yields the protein CASSLGAGQETQYF.

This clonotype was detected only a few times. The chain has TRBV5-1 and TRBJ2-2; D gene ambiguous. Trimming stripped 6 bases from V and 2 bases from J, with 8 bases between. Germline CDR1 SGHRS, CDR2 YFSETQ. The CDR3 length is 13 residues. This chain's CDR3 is CASKNLNTGELFF. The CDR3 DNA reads TGCGCCAGCAAAAACTTAAACACCGGGGAGCTGTTTTTT.

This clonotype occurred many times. CDR3 coding DNA: TGCGCCAGCAGCTTGGAATATGGGAACATTCAGTACTTC. It translates to CASSLEYGNIQYF. The V and J genes are TRBV5-1 and TRBJ2-4; D uncertain. This CDR3 is built from 13 residues. Trimming pared 0 bases from V and 7 bases from J, leaving 8 bases between. Germline CDR1 is SGHRS and CDR2 is YFSETQ.

The CDR3 coding sequence is TGTGCCAGCAGTCGCGAAGTTGGCTACACCTTC. This codes for CASSREVGYTF. This chain joins TRBV6-1 and TRBJ1-2, with D uncertain. Per germline, CDR1 MNHNS and CDR2 SASEGT. Trimming pared 5 bases from V and 7 bases from J, leaving 8 bases between. CDR3 length: 11 residues.

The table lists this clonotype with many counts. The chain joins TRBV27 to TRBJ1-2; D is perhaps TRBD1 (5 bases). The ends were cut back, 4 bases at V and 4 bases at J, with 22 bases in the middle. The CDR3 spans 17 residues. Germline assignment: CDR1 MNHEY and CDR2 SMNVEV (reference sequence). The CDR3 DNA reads TGTGCCAGCAGTTCCCGACCCCCGACAGATACCTTCTATGGCTACACCTTC. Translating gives CASSSRPPTDTFYGYTF.

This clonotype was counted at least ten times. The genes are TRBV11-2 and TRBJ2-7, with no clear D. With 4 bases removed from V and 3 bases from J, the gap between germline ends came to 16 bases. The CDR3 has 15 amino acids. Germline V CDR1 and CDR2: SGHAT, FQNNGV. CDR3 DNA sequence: TGTGCCAGCAGCTCAGACGTTATAGGTATCTACGAGCAGTACTTC. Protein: CASSSDVIGIYEQYF.

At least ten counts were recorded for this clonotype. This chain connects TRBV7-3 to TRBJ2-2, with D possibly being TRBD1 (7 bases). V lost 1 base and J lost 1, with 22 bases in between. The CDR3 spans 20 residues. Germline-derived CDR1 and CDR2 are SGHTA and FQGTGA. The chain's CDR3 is CASSLREIGGGTENTGELFF. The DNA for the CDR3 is TGTGCCAGCAGCTTAAGGGAAATCGGCGGAGGGACAGAGAACACCGGGGAGCTGTTTTTT.

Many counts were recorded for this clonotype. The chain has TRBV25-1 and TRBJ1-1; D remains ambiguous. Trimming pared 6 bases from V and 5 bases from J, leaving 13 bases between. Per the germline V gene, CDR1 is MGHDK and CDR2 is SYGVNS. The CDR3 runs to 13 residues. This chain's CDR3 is CASSQNVGTEAFF. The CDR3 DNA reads TGTGCCAGCAGCCAAAACGTGGGAACTGAAGCTTTCTTT.

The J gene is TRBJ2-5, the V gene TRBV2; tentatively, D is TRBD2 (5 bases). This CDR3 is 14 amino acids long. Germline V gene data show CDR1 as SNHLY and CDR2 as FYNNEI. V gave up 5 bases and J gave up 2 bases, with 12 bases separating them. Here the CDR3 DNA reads TGTGCCAGCAGTAGTATGAGGGATCAAGAGACCCAGTACTTC. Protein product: CASSSMRDQETQYF.

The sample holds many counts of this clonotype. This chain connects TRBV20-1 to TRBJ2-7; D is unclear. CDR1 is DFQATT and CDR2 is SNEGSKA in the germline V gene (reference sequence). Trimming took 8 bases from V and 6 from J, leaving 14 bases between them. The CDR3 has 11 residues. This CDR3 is CSSLGDGEQYF. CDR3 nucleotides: TGCAGTAGTCTAGGCGACGGCGAGCAGTACTTC.

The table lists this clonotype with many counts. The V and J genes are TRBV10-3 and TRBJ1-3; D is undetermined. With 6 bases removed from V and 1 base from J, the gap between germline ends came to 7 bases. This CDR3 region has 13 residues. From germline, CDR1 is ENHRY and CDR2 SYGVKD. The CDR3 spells CAIRSWSGNTIYF. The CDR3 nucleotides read TGTGCCATCAGGTCTTGGTCTGGAAACACCATATATTTT.

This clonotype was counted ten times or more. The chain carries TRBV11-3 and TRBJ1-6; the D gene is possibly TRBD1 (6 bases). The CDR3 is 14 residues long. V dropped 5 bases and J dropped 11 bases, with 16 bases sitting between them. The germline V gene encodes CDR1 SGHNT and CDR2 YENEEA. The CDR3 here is CASSLTGYGPPLHF. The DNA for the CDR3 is TGTGCCAGCAGCCTTACAGGGTACGGCCCACCCCTCCACTTT.

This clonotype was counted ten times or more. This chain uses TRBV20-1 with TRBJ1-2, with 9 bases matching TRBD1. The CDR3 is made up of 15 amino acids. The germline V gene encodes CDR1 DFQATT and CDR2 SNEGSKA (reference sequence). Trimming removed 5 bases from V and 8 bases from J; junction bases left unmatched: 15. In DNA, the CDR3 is TGCAGTGCTGGCCGAACAGGGGGCAGGCGGGGCGGCTACACCTTC. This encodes CSAGRTGGRRGGYTF.

DNA for the CDR3: TGTGCCAGCAGTCGAAGGAACGGGGGGAGCAGCACTGAAGCTTTCTTT. Translation gives CASSRRNGGSSTEAFF. The V gene is TRBV12-3 or TRBV12-4, the J gene TRBJ1-1; TRBD1 is a possible D gene (5 bases). This CDR3 has 16 amino acids. V was pared by 5 bases and J by 4 bases, with 20 bases between.

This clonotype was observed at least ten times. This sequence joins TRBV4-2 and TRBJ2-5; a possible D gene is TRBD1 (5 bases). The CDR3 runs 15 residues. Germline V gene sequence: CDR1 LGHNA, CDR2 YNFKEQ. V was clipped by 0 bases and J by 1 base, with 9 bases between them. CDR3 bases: TGTGCCAGCAGCCAAGATCTTGACAGCCAAGAGACCCAGTACTTC. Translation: CASSQDLDSQETQYF.

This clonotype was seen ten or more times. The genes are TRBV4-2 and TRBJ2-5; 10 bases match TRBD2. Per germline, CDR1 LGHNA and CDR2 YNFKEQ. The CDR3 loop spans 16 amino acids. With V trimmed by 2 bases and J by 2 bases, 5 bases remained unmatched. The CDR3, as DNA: TGTGCCAGCAGCCAAACCGGGACTAGCGTTCAAGAGACCCAGTACTTC. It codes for CASSQTGTSVQETQYF.

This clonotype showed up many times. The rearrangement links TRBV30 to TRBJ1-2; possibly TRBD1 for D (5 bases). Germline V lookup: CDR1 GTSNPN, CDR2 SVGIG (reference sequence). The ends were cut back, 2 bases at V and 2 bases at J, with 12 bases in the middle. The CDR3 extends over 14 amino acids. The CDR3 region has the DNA TGTGCCTGGAGTCAAGGGACCTTAAACTATGGCTACACCTTC. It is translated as CAWSQGTLNYGYTF.

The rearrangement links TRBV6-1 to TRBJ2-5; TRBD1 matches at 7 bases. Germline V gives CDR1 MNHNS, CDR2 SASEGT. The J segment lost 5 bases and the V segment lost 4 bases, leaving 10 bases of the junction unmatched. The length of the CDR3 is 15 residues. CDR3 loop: CASSGYRGSVETQYF. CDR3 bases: TGTGCCAGCAGTGGATACAGGGGAAGTGTGGAGACCCAGTACTTC.

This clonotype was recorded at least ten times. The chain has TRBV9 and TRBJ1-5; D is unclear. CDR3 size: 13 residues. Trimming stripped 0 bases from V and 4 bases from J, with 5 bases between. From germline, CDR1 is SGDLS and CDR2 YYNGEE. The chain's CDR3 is CASSVAPNQPQHF. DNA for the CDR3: TGTGCCAGCAGCGTAGCCCCGAATCAGCCCCAGCATTTT. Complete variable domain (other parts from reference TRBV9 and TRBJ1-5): DSGVTQTPKHLITATGQRVTLRCSPRSGDLSVYWYQQSLDQGLQFLIQYYNGEERAKGNILERFSAQQFPDLHSELNLSSLELGDSALYFCASSVAPNQPQHFGDGTRLSIL.

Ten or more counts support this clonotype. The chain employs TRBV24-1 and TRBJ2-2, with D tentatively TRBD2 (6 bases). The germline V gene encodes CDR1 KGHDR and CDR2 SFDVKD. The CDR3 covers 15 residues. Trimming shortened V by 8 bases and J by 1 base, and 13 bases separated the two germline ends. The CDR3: CATNQGGVNTGELFF. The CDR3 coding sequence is TGTGCCACCAATCAAGGCGGGGTGAACACCGGGGAGCTGTTTTTT.